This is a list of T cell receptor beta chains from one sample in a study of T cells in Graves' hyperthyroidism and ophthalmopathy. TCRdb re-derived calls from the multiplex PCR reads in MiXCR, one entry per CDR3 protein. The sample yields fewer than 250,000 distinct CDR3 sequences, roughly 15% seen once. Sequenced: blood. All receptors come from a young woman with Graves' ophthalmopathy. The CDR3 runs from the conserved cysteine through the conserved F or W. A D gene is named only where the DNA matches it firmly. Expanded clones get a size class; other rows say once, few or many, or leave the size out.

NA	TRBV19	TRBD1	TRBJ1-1	TGTGCCAGTAGTGCACCCCGGACAGGAAAAACTGAAGCTTTCTTT	CASSAPRTGKTEAFF
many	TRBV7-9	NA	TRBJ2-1	TGTGCCAGCAGCACTTGGAGCTCCTACAATGAGCAGTTCTTC	CASSTWSSYNEQFF
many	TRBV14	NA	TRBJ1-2	TGTGCCAGCAGCCTAGGGGCAAGCTACAAGGGCTACACCTTC	CASSLGASYKGYTF
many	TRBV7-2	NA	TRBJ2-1	TGTGCCAGCAGCCGCCGCCGGGGTGAGAATGAGCAGTTCTTC	CASSRRRGENEQFF
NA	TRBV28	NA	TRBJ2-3	TGTGCCAGCAAATCTCCTAGCACAGATACGCAGTATTTT	CASKSPSTDTQYF
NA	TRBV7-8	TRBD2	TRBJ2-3	TGTGCCAGCAGCTTATTTCTCGGGGCGGCTAGCGGGAGCTATACGCAGTATTTT	CASSLFLGAASGSYTQYF
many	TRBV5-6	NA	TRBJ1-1	TGTGCCAGCAGCTTGGTGCAGGGATTGAACACTGAAGCTTTCTTT	CASSLVQGLNTEAFF
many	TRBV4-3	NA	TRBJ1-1	TGCGCCAGCAGCCAAGATTGGGGGCCGAGGACTGAAGCTTTCTTT	CASSQDWGPRTEAFF
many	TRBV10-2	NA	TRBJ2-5	TGCGCCAGCAGTGCCAACGAGGAGACCCAGTACTTC	CASSANEETQYF
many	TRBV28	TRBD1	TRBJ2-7	TGTGCCACACGTCATTCCGGGACAGGGAGCTACGAGCAGTACTTC	CATRHSGTGSYEQYF